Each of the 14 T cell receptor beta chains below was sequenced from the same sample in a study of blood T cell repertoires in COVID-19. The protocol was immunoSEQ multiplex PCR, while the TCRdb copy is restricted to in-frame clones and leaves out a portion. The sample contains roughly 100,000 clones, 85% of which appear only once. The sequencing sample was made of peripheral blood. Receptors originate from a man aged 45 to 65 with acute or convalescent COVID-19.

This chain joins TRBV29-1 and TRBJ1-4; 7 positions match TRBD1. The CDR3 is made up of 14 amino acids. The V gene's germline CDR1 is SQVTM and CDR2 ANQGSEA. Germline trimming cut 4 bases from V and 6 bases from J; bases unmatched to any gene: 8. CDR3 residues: CSVAPQGNHEKLFF. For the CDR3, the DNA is TGCAGCGTTGCCCCACAGGGGAATCATGAAAAACTGTTTTTT.

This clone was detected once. In DNA, the CDR3 is TGTGCCAGTAGTCGTCTAGCGGGGGGAAAAGGCGGGGAGCTGTTTTTT. It encodes CASSRLAGGKGGELFF. V usage is TRBV19 and J usage is TRBJ2-2; 11 bases agree with TRBD2. This CDR3 comprises 16 residues. In germline, CDR1 is LNHDA, CDR2 SQIVND (reference sequence). V trimming: 5 bases; J trimming: 7 bases; junction bases outside the gene matches: 9.

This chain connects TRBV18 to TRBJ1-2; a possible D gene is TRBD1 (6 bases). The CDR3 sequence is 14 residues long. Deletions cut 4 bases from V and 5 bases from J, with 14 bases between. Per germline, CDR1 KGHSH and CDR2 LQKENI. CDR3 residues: CASSRAGTQYGYTF. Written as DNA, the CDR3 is TGTGCCAGCTCACGGGCCGGGACACAATATGGCTACACCTTC.

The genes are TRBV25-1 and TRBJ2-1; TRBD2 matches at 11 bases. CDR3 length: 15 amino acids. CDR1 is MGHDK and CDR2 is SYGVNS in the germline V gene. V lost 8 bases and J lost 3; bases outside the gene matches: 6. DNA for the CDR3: TGTGCCAGCCAAGAACTAGCGGGGGACTACAATGAGCAGTTCTTC. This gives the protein CASQELAGDYNEQFF.

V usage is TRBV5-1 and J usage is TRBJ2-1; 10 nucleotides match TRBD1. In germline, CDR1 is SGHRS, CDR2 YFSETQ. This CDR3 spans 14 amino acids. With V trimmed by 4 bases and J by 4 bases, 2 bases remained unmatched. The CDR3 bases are TGCGCCAGCAGCGTGGGACAGGGGTACAATGAGCAGTTCTTC. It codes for CASSVGQGYNEQFF.

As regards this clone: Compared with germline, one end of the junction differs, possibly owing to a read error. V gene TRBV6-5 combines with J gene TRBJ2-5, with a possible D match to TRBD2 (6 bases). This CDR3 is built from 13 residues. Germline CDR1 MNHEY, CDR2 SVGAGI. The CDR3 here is CASSYDSGTAHNF. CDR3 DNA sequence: TGTGCCAGCAGTTACGACTCCGGGACTGCGCATAACTTC.

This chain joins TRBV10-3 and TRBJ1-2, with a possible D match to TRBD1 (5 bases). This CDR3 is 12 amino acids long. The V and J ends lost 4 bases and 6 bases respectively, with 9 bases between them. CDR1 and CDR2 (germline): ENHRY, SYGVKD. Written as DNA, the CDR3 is TGTGCCATCAGTGCGGGGGAGGATGGCTACACCTTC. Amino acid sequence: CAISAGEDGYTF.

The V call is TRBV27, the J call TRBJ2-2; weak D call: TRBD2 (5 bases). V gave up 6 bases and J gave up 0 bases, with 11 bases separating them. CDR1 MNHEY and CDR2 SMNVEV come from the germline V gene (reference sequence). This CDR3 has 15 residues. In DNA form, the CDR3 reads TGTGCCAGCAGCCCGGGAAGGTCGAACACCGGGGAGCTGTTTTTT. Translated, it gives CASSPGRSNTGELFF.

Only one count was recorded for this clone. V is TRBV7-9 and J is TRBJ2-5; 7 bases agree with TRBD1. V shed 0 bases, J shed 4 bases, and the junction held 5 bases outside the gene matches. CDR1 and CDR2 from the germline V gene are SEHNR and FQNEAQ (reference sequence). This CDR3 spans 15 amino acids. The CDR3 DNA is TGTGCCAGCAGCTTAGCCTTCGACAGGGCAGAGACCCAGTACTTC. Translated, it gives CASSLAFDRAETQYF.

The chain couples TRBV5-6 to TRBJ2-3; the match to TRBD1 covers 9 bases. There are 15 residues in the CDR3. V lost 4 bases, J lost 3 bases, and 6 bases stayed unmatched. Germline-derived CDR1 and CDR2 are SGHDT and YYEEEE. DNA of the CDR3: TGTGCCAGCAGCCAGACAGGGGGGGCTACAGATACGCAGTATTTT. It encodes CASSQTGGATDTQYF.

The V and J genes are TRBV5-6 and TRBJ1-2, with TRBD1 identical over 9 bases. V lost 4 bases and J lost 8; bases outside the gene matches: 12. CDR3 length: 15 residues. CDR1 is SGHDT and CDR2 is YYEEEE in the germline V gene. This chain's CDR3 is CASSPRSTGGGGYTF. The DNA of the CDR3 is TGTGCCAGCAGCCCGAGGAGTACAGGGGGCGGAGGCTACACCTTC.

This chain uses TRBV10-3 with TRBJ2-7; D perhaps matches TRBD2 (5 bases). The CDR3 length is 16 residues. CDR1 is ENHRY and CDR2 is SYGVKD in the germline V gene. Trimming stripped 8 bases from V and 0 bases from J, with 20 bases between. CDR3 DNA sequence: TGTGCCATCGGTGGTGGTGAGGGCTCGCTCTCCTACGAGCAGTACTTC. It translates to CAIGGGEGSLSYEQYF.

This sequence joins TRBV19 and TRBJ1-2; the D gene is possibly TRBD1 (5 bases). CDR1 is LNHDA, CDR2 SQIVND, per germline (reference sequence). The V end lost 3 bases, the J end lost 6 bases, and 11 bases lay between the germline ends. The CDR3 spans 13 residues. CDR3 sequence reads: CASSIGQGDGYTF. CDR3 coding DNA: TGTGCCAGTAGTATTGGGCAAGGGGATGGCTACACCTTC.

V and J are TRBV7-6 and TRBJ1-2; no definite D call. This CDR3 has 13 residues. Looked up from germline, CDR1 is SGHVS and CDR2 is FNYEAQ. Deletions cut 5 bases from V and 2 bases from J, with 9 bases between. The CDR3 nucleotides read TGTGCCAGCAGCAAAACACAAAACTATGGCTACACCTTC. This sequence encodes CASSKTQNYGYTF.